These 16 T cell receptor beta chains came from one sample sequenced in a study of T cell responses to AZD1222 COVID-19 vaccine. Libraries were prepared by immunoSEQ multiplex PCR; TCRdb keeps only in-frame clonotypes and omits some of them. The sample has about 120,000 clones; approximately 85% are singletons. Sequencing was performed on peripheral blood, taken on day 0 of AZD1222 vaccination. The source is an adult in good health.

The chain is built from TRBV19 and TRBJ2-3, with 9 bases that match TRBD2. Trimming at V came to 5 bases and at J to 2 bases, leaving 11 bases not matched to a gene. Germline CDR1 reads LNHDA; CDR2 reads SQIVND (reference sequence). The CDR3 runs to 17 residues. The CDR3 nucleotides read TGTGCCAGTAGTGGCGGAGGACTAGCGCGAAACACAGATACGCAGTATTTT. Encoded protein: CASSGGGLARNTDTQYF.

The V and J genes are TRBV19 and TRBJ2-7; 12 nucleotides agree with TRBD1. Per the germline V gene, CDR1 is LNHDA and CDR2 is SQIVND (reference sequence). V was clipped by 5 bases and J by 6 bases; unmatched bases: 8. This CDR3 contains 15 residues. The CDR3 DNA reads TGTGCCAGTAGTGTCCCGGGACAGGGGGCTCGCGAGCAGTACTTC. Translation gives CASSVPGQGAREQYF.

The table lists this clone with a count of one. The CDR3 coding sequence is TGTGCCAGAAGCTCAACCAAACAGAGGTTCTACGAGCAGTACTTC. Protein sequence: CARSSTKQRFYEQYF. This chain joins TRBV7-5 and TRBJ2-7. TRBV7-5 is given as a pseudogene. The length of the CDR3 is 15 residues.

This chain joins TRBV5-1 and TRBJ1-5; 11 bases are shared with TRBD1. CDR3 length: 14 residues. Unmatched junction bases numbered 2, after V lost 4 bases and J lost 5 bases. In germline, CDR1 is SGHRS, CDR2 YFSETQ. CDR3 loop: CASSVGQGDQPQHF. The DNA of the CDR3 is TGCGCCAGCAGCGTGGGACAGGGGGATCAGCCCCAGCATTTT.

The V call is TRBV5-1, the J call TRBJ1-2, with TRBD1 as a possible D gene (6 bases). The CDR3 loop spans 14 amino acids. Germline CDR1 SGHRS, CDR2 YFSETQ. The V end lost 0 bases, the J end lost 4 bases, and 10 bases lay between the germline ends. Here the CDR3 reads CASSLVPDSYGYTF. In DNA form, the CDR3 reads TGCGCCAGCAGCTTGGTTCCGGACAGCTATGGCTACACCTTC.

This clone has a single count. The V gene is TRBV10-3, the J gene TRBJ2-2, with unresolved D. Germline V gene sequence: CDR1 ENHRY, CDR2 SYGVKD. This CDR3 region has 14 residues. The germline V and J ends were trimmed by 2 bases and 5 bases, with 9 bases remaining between them. As DNA, the CDR3 is TGTGCCATCAGTGAGCCCGTGGGAACCGGGGAGCTGTTTTTT. Translation: CAISEPVGTGELFF.

This chain uses TRBV18 with TRBJ1-2, with 9 bases aligning to TRBD1. Trimming at V came to 3 bases and at J to 8 bases, leaving 10 bases not matched to a gene. This CDR3 contains 15 residues. The germline CDR1 and CDR2 sequences are KGHSH and LQKENI. The CDR3 sequence: CASSPSLLGQGGYTF. CDR3 DNA: TGTGCCAGCTCACCTTCTTTACTGGGACAGGGAGGCTACACCTTC.

The chain joins TRBV19 to TRBJ1-3, with D maybe TRBD1 (5 bases). The CDR3 extends over 13 amino acids. Germline V gives CDR1 LNHDA, CDR2 SQIVND (reference sequence). Between the trimmed V and J ends, which lost 9 bases and 4 bases, there was a span of 13 bases. CDR3: CASRRGSGNTIYF. The DNA for the CDR3 is TGTGCCAGCAGGCGGGGGTCGGGAAACACCATATATTTT. The full variable domain, completed using reference TRBV19 and TRBJ1-3, is DGGITQSPKYLFRKEGQNVTLSCEQNLNHDAMYWYRQDPGQGLRLIYYSQIVNDFQKGDIAEGYSVSREKKESFPLTVTSAQKNPTAFYLCASRRGSGNTIYFGEGSWLTVV.

The chain uses TRBV4-1 and TRBJ1-5; the D is unclear. CDR3 size: 15 residues. Germline V gene data show CDR1 as MGHRA and CDR2 as YSYEKL. V lost 3 bases to trimming and J lost 7 bases, with 16 bases between them. CDR3 DNA: TGCGCCAGCAGCCAGCTATACCCGGAGGTGCAGCCCCAGCATTTT. Residues: CASSQLYPEVQPQHF.

The gene calls are TRBV28 and TRBJ2-3, with TRBD1 matching 8 bases. V lost 3 bases, J lost 3 bases, and 5 bases stayed unmatched. The germline V gene has CDR1 MDHEN and CDR2 SYDVKM. The CDR3 is 15 residues long. CDR3 coding DNA: TGTGCCAGCAGTTTGGACAGGGTGGCGACAGATACGCAGTATTTT. It codes for CASSLDRVATDTQYF.

This chain links TRBV28 with TRBJ2-3; perhaps D is TRBD1 or TRBD2 (5 bases each). Trimming cost V 3 bases and J 4 bases, with 11 bases left between them. This CDR3 has 14 residues. Germline V CDR1 and CDR2: MDHEN, SYDVKM. DNA for the CDR3: TGTGCCAGCAGTTTTATGGGGCGGGCAGATACGCAGTATTTT. As protein: CASSFMGRADTQYF.

The gene calls are TRBV2 and TRBJ1-1; 7 bases line up with TRBD1. The CDR3 covers 15 residues. CDR1 is SNHLY, CDR2 FYNNEI, per germline. Trimming at V came to 10 bases and at J to 5 bases, leaving 16 bases not matched to a gene. Here the CDR3 DNA reads TGTGCCACCCGACCCGAGAACAGGGGCGGGACTGAAGCTTTCTTT. Its translation: CATRPENRGGTEAFF.

This sequence joins TRBV23-1 and TRBJ1-6; TRBD1 might be the D (6 bases). TRBV23-1 is recorded as an ORF, its role being uncertain. V lost 3 bases, J lost 0 bases, and 21 bases lay in between. This CDR3 region has 20 residues. This chain's CDR3 is CASSHPLGQFQSSYNSPLHF. The CDR3 DNA sequence: TGCGCCAGCAGTCACCCCCTCGGACAGTTTCAGAGCTCCTATAATTCACCCCTCCACTTT.

The chain is built from TRBV27 and TRBJ1-5, with a possible D match to TRBD1 (5 bases). V shed 7 bases and J shed 0 bases, with 10 bases lying between them. CDR1 is MNHEY, CDR2 SMNVEV, per germline (reference sequence). There are 14 residues in the CDR3. CDR3 protein: CASKRGTSNQPQHF. DNA of the CDR3: TGTGCCAGCAAACGAGGGACTAGCAATCAGCCCCAGCATTTT.

The chain carries TRBV19 and TRBJ1-2; D gene unclear. Trimming left V 4 bases short and J 1 base short, with 13 bases between. The CDR3 totals 15 residues. Germline CDR1 is LNHDA and CDR2 is SQIVND (reference sequence). The CDR3: CASSSPAALNYGYTF. Here the CDR3 DNA reads TGTGCCAGTAGTAGCCCCGCGGCGCTTAACTATGGCTACACCTTC.

This chain links TRBV28 with TRBJ1-1; perhaps TRBD1 as D (5 bases). CDR1 and CDR2 from the germline V gene are MDHEN and SYDVKM. This CDR3 spans 16 amino acids. V lost 2 bases and J 7 bases, leaving 20 bases between the germline ends. CDR3: CASSLEGLRQRHEAFF. Here the CDR3 DNA reads TGTGCCAGCAGTTTAGAAGGGTTGCGACAGAGACATGAAGCTTTCTTT.